The rows below give T cell receptor beta chains drawn from one sample of a study of identical twins. Using its own MiXCR run on the 5' RACE reads, TCRdb lists one record per CDR3 protein. This sample yields about 660,000 distinct CDR3 sequences, of which 8.6% are seen a single time; about 0.98% belongs to the top ten. The sample was also reused in another study, on yellow fever vaccine responses in identical twins.

The sequenced sample was PBMCs. All receptors derive from a woman under 30 in good health. The conserved cysteine and the conserved F or W are not part of the CDR3 here.

TRBV24-1	TRBJ2-6	ATSDFGQGGANVLT
TRBV5-1	TRBJ2-7	ASSPVGGGGVDEQY
TRBV10-3	TRBJ2-2	AIRTGAITGELF
TRBV10-3	TRBJ2-7	AISVRVGDEQY
TRBV24-1	TRBJ2-5	ATSPSGGVETQY
TRBV3-1	TRBJ1-5	ASSQDSFRNQPQH
TRBV9	TRBJ1-1	ASSDDTGNTEAF
TRBV5-1	TRBJ2-1	ASSLGERLNEQF
TRBV27	TRBJ2-1	ASIMTSGLYNEQF
TRBV10-3	TRBJ2-1	ATHPGQFSEGNNEQF
TRBV7-8	TRBJ2-3	ASSNRLASTDTQY
TRBV29-1	TRBJ2-1	SVDSREGPL
TRBV12-3/TRBV12-4	TRBJ2-7	ASSPLGLAVAYEQY
TRBV3-1	TRBJ2-2	ASSQGLTSGRTGELF
TRBV20-1	TRBJ2-3	SANPSGRSTDTQY
TRBV4-3	TRBJ2-7	ASSQDRAGGYEQY
TRBV12-3/TRBV12-4	TRBJ2-2	ASRGGTGRNTGELF
TRBV12-3/TRBV12-4	TRBJ1-1	ASSGQESYTEAF
TRBV12-3/TRBV12-4	TRBJ2-4	ASSLARQLAKNIQY
TRBV6-2/TRBV6-3	TRBJ1-1	ASGTTGLSIGTEAF
TRBV4-2	TRBJ2-3	ASSQDSPAGGHYTQY
TRBV3-1	TRBJ2-6	ASSQLTGGGAGANVLT
TRBV12-3/TRBV12-4	TRBJ2-3	ASSPSGLAGVRGTQY
TRBV7-9	TRBJ2-7	ASSLGSHLYEQY
TRBV27	TRBJ2-1	ASSPGLAGGWGLF
TRBV11-2	TRBJ1-1	ASSLVLLPNTEVF
TRBV7-9	TRBJ2-7	ASSLTTEQY
TRBV6-6	TRBJ2-5	ASRKRGEETQY
TRBV15	TRBJ2-7	ATSTGTREQY
TRBV29-1	TRBJ2-3	SVEGPQADYTQY
TRBV5-1	TRBJ2-1	ASSPTPLGSSGTGGPNEQF
TRBV4-3	TRBJ2-3	ASSQDWTGTADTQY
TRBV7-9	TRBJ2-3	ASSLLGTASDTQY
TRBV7-9	TRBJ2-3	ASSFQRGADTQY
TRBV28	TRBJ2-3	ASSPRKFTDTQY
TRBV5-1	TRBJ2-2	ASSLALGTGELF
TRBV20-1	TRBJ1-4	SARPGNEKLF
TRBV29-1	TRBJ2-3	SVVRSPPGRRRDTQY
TRBV7-9	TRBJ1-4	ASSSTVGEKLF
TRBV29-1	TRBJ2-7	SVALGDKSYEQY
TRBV5-4	TRBJ2-7	ASSLAGTSGEQY
TRBV5-8	TRBJ1-6	ASSSGLVGAPLH
TRBV7-8	TRBJ2-3	ASSPRSAGTTDTQY
TRBV11-2	TRBJ2-1	ASSPRTSGRPGNEQF
TRBV6-5	TRBJ1-1	ASTRNTEAF
TRBV7-9	TRBJ2-1	ASSLGSGIGDEQF
TRBV5-1	TRBJ2-7	ASPLAGGPSTYEQY
TRBV12-3/TRBV12-4	TRBJ2-7	ASSLRDRANYEQY
TRBV18	TRBJ2-7	ASSPWTGEQY
TRBV11-2	TRBJ2-1	ASSDLTSLGQF